These 6 T cell receptor beta chains came from one sample sequenced in a study of T cell responses to AZD1222 COVID-19 vaccine. Sequencing was performed with immunoSEQ multiplex PCR; in TCRdb, only in-frame clones are kept and a portion is missing. Counted here are almost 70,000 clones, less than 90% occurring once; the ten biggest clones make up nearly 25%. Sequenced material: peripheral blood, taken 28 days after the second AZD1222 dose. These receptor sequences come from an adult who received the AZD1222 COVID-19 vaccine.

The sample holds one count of this clone. The genes are TRBV29-1 and TRBJ1-2; possibly TRBD1 for D (6 bases). CDR1 SQVTM and CDR2 ANQGSEA come from the germline V gene. V lost 4 bases and J lost 1, with 7 bases in between. This CDR3 has 12 amino acids. CDR3 in amino acids: CSVVDSNYGYTF. The CDR3 DNA reads TGCAGCGTTGTGGACAGTAACTATGGCTACACCTTC.

The V call is TRBV6-5, the J call TRBJ1-3; 7 nucleotides line up with TRBD1. V lost 0 bases to trimming and J lost 3 bases; unmatched junction nucleotides: 2. The CDR3 is 15 residues long. Germline CDR1 MNHEY, CDR2 SVGAGI. The CDR3: CASSYSTGIGNTIYF. Written as DNA, the CDR3 is TGTGCCAGCAGTTACTCGACAGGGATTGGAAACACCATATATTTT.

This chain's CDR3 is CASSSIAPGGEKLFF. The DNA for the CDR3 is TGTGCCAGCAGTTCAATCGCACCGGGCGGTGAAAAACTGTTTTTT. This rearrangement joins TRBV27 to TRBJ1-4; D not resolved. There are 15 residues in the CDR3. V lost 4 bases, J lost 7 bases, and 16 bases lay in between. Germline CDR1 reads MNHEY; CDR2 reads SMNVEV (reference sequence).

This chain links TRBV6-5 with TRBJ2-4, with D unresolved. V dropped 0 bases and J dropped 1 base, with 7 bases sitting between them. CDR1 is MNHEY and CDR2 is SVGAGI in the germline V gene. The CDR3 spans 15 residues. The CDR3 sequence is CASSYSSGAKNIQYF. The CDR3 DNA follows: TGTGCCAGCAGTTACTCGAGTGGGGCCAAAAACATTCAGTACTTC.

The chain has TRBV30 and TRBJ2-7, with D unclear. Looked up from germline, CDR1 is GTSNPN and CDR2 is SVGIG (reference sequence). V lost 1 base and J lost 1, with 14 bases in between. The CDR3 loop spans 15 amino acids. CDR3 protein: CAWSGDLIKSYEQYF. CDR3 DNA sequence: TGTGCCTGGAGTGGGGATCTGATCAAATCCTACGAGCAGTACTTC.

The chain employs TRBV29-1 and TRBJ1-1, with 9 bases matching TRBD1. J lost 1 base, V lost 7 bases, and 4 bases had no gene match. The length of the CDR3 is 13 residues. The germline gives CDR1 SQVTM, CDR2 ANQGSEA. CDR3 sequence reads: CSGGTGWNTEAFF. In DNA form, the CDR3 reads TGCAGCGGGGGGACAGGGTGGAACACTGAAGCTTTCTTT.